A single TCR beta chain is shown here with its context. The table came from immunoSEQ multiplex PCR; TCRdb's copy has only in-frame clones and leaves some out. Of roughly 300,000 clones listed, more than 70% are singletons. This entry is derived from a study of blood T cell repertoires in COVID-19. Germline CDR1 and CDR2: MDHEN and SYDVKM. This CDR3 is 13 amino acids long. Trimming took off 5 bases at V and 5 bases at J, with 10 bases between the two ends. Material for sequencing was peripheral blood. This TCR came from a woman aged 50 to 60 who had recovered from COVID-19. The chain joins TRBV28 to TRBJ1-5; tentative D call: TRBD1 (5 bases). CDR3 residues: CASSTQGYQPQHF. DNA for the CDR3: TGTGCCAGCAGTACCCAGGGATATCAGCCCCAGCATTTT.